Shown below are 13 T cell receptor beta chains from a single sample sequenced in a study of control samples from healthy donors and cancer patients. Generated by immunoSEQ multiplex PCR, the TCRdb table keeps only in-frame clones and is missing some. In the table there are roughly 24,000 clones, 83% of which are singletons. Material for sequencing was PBMCs. These receptors all stem from a man in his sixties with head and neck cancer.

The genes are TRBV11-2 and TRBJ2-7, with 7 bases that match TRBD2. With 1 base clipped from V and 3 bases from J, the junction kept 3 bases outside the gene matches. The length of the CDR3 is 14 residues. Germline V CDR1 and CDR2: SGHAT, FQNNGV. The chain's CDR3 is CASSLVAGGYEQYF. The CDR3 coding sequence is TGTGCCAGCAGCTTAGTAGCGGGCGGCTACGAGCAGTACTTC.

The V and J genes are TRBV10-3 and TRBJ1-5; weak D call: TRBD1 (5 bases). Germline V gene data show CDR1 as ENHRY and CDR2 as SYGVKD. The CDR3 contains 14 residues. V dropped 3 bases and J dropped 6 bases, with 12 bases sitting between them. CDR3 sequence reads: CAISDNAGGQPQHF. CDR3 in DNA: TGTGCCATCAGTGATAACGCGGGGGGTCAGCCCCAGCATTTT.

This clone was counted a few times. V gene TRBV5-1 combines with J gene TRBJ2-7; D might be TRBD2 (6 bases). V was clipped by 1 base and J by 3 bases, with 14 bases between them. The CDR3 extends over 15 amino acids. Germline assignment: CDR1 SGHRS and CDR2 YFSETQ. CDR3 sequence reads: CASSLSGDSDYEQYF. CDR3 sequence (DNA): TGCGCCAGCAGCTTGAGTGGGGACTCCGACTACGAGCAGTACTTC.

CDR3 protein: CASSPGAGIGGYTF. The CDR3, as DNA: TGTGCCAGCAGCCCCGGCGCAGGTATCGGTGGCTACACCTTC. The rearrangement joins TRBV7-2 to TRBJ1-2; D unclear. There are 14 residues in the CDR3. Between the trimmed V and J ends, which lost 5 bases and 7 bases, there was a span of 17 bases. Germline CDR1 and CDR2: SGHTA and FQGNSA.

As DNA, the CDR3 is TGTGCCAGCAGTTCAGTGACAGGGGGAAAGACCCAGTACTTC. Its protein is CASSSVTGGKTQYF. The chain is built from TRBV27 and TRBJ2-5; TRBD1 matches 9 bases. This CDR3 region has 14 residues. Per germline, CDR1 MNHEY and CDR2 SMNVEV (reference sequence). J gave up 6 bases and V 4 bases, and 6 bases lay outside the gene matches.

The rearrangement joins TRBV28 to TRBJ1-4; no definite D call. The CDR3 is 12 amino acids. The ends were cut back, 6 bases at V and 8 bases at J, with 10 bases in the middle. CDR1 and CDR2 (germline): MDHEN, SYDVKM. The CDR3 sequence: CASSPTTEKLFF. Written as DNA, the CDR3 is TGTGCCAGCAGCCCGACCACAGAAAAACTGTTTTTT.

The J gene is TRBJ1-2, the V gene TRBV19; 9 nucleotides match TRBD1. Germline lookup yields CDR1 LNHDA and CDR2 SQIVND (reference sequence). Trimming took 4 bases from V and 3 from J; bases not matched to a gene: 6. CDR3 length equals 15 residues. CDR3: CASSTRQGVDYGYTF. The CDR3 nucleotides read TGTGCCAGTAGTACCAGACAGGGGGTGGACTATGGCTACACCTTC.

As to this clone: Sequence at one end of the junction differs from germline and may be a read error. The chain employs TRBV5-8 and TRBJ1-2; perhaps TRBD1 as D (5 bases). CDR3 length equals 12 residues. Germline assignment: CDR1 SGHTS and CDR2 YDEGEE. The CDR3 DNA reads as TGTGCCAGCAGCTCTGCCTCAGGGTTAGCCTCCTTC. It yields the protein CASSSASGLASF. Full variable domain (rest looked up from reference TRBV5-8 and TRBJ1-2): EAGVTQSPTHLIKTRGQQATLRCSPISGHTSVYWYQQALGLGLQFLLWYDEGEERNRGNFPPRFSGRQFPNYSSELNVNALELEDSALYLCASSSASGLASFGSGTRLTVV.

In its sample, this clone is medium-sized. The chain employs TRBV9 and TRBJ2-1; no firm D call. V lost 4 bases, J lost 0 bases, and 17 bases lay in between. CDR1 and CDR2 from the germline V gene are SGDLS and YYNGEE. This CDR3 comprises 17 residues. DNA for the CDR3: TGTGCCAGCAGCCCCCGGAGCGTCCAGAGCTCCTACAATGAGCAGTTCTTC. This translates into CASSPRSVQSSYNEQFF. The entire variable domain, with the rest obtained from reference TRBV9 and TRBJ2-1, is as follows: DSGVTQTPKHLITATGQRVTLRCSPRSGDLSVYWYQQSLDQGLQFLIQYYNGEERAKGNILERFSAQQFPDLHSELNLSSLELGDSALYFCASSPRSVQSSYNEQFFGPGTRLTVL.

This chain joins TRBV6-5 and TRBJ2-7; D is undetermined. The germline V gene encodes CDR1 MNHEY and CDR2 SVGAGI. The CDR3 extends over 14 amino acids. V was trimmed by 2 bases and J by 5 bases, leaving 13 bases between them. For the CDR3, the DNA is TGTGCCAGCAGTTACGAATATGCCCCGGACGAGCAGTACTTC. Protein product: CASSYEYAPDEQYF.

CDR3 sequence: CASSPNPINYEQYF. Here the CDR3 DNA reads TGTGCCAGCAGCCCAAATCCAATTAACTACGAGCAGTACTTC. The genes are TRBV5-5 and TRBJ2-7; D unclear. Trimming stripped 4 bases from V and 3 bases from J, with 14 bases between. Germline CDR1 reads SGHKS; CDR2 reads YYEKEE (reference sequence). This CDR3 has 14 residues.

This clone was recorded a few times. V gene TRBV28 combines with J gene TRBJ2-1; 12 nucleotides agree with TRBD2. This CDR3 contains 16 residues. Germline V CDR1 and CDR2: MDHEN, SYDVKM. V lost 6 bases, J lost 7 bases, and 10 bases stayed unmatched. The CDR3 region has the DNA TGTGCCAGCAGGTCTAGCGGGAGGGCCAGGGGAAATGAGCAGTTCTTC. The encoded protein is CASRSSGRARGNEQFF.

V gene TRBV5-6 combines with J gene TRBJ1-3; 9 bases fit TRBD1. The CDR3 sequence is 15 residues long. CDR1 SGHDT and CDR2 YYEEEE come from the germline V gene. With V trimmed by 4 bases and J by 2 bases, 4 bases remained unmatched. CDR3 region: CASSQDRGTGNTIYF. The DNA of the CDR3 is TGTGCCAGCAGCCAGGACAGGGGAACTGGAAACACCATATATTTT.